This entry features one T cell receptor beta chain sequence. In the original workflow: Estimation of nucleated cell counts relied on the amplification of reference gene primers. Method: immunoSEQ multiplex PCR; TCRdb's copy keeps in-frame clones and lacks some. Clone size and V and J calls were adopted from that table, with D and trimming inferred from the DNA. This table holds roughly 150,000 clones, around 87% found once. This entry comes from a study of blood T cell repertoires in COVID-19. Across the whole study: There were acute and convalescent COVID-19 samples, and they came from the United States, Italy and Spain. Sources were T cells, B-cell-depleted T cells, or PBMCs; the material itself was cDNA or gDNA.

Per germline, CDR1 MNHNY and CDR2 SVGAGI (reference sequence). V dropped 5 bases and J dropped 8; count of bases not matched to a gene: 8. The CDR3 totals 14 residues. The receptor's source is a human donor in a cohort sampled during active COVID-19. The chain employs TRBV6-6 and TRBJ2-1, with TRBD1 identical over 8 bases. The sequencing sample was made of peripheral blood. CDR3 sequence reads: CASSTQDRAHEQFF. The CDR3 DNA follows: TGTGCCAGCAGTACTCAGGACAGGGCGCATGAGCAGTTCTTC.